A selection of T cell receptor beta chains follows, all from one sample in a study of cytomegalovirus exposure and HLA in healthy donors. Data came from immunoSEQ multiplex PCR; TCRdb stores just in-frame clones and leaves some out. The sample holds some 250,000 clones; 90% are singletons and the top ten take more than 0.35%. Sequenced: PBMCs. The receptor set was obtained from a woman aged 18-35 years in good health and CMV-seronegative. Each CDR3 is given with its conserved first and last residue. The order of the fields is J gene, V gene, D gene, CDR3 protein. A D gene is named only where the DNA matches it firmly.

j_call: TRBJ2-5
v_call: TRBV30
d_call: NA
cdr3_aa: CAWSVTDHPGETQYF

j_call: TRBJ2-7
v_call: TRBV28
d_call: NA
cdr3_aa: CASSFGGNEQYF

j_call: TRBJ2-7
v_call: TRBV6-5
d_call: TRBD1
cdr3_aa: CATDRTGSGEQYF

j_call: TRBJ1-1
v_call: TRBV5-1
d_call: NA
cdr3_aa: CASSRGQLNTEAFF

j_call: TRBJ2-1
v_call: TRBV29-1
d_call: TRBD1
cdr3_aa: CSVRQGYNEQFF

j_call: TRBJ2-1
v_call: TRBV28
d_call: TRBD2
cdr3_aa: CASSGTSGGDNEQFF

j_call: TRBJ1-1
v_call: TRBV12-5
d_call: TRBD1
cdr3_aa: CASGSLDRGAFF

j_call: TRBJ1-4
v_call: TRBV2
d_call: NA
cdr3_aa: CASVPGSPSTNEKLFF

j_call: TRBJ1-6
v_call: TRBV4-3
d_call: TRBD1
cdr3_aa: CASSQETGGYNSPLHF

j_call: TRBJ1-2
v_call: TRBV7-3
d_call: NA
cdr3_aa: CASSATGTTNYGYTF

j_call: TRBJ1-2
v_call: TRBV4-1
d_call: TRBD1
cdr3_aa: CASGHPRDRDGYTF

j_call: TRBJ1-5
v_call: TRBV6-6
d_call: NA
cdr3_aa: CASSYVRAYSNQPQHF

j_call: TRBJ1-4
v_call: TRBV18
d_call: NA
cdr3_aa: CASSHSNEKLFF

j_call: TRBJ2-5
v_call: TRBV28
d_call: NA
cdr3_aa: CASSIEVVGGETQYF

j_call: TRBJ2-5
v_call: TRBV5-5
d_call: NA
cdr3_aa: CASSFRAGAGQETQYF

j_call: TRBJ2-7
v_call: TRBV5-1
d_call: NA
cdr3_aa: CASSLGTGEAARYF

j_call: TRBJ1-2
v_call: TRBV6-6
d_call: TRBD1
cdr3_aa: CASSYRTGSDYGYTF

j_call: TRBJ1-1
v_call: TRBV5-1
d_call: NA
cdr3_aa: CASSQSSNTEAFF

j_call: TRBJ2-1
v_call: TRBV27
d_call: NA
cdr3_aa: CASSLFLAGYYEQFF

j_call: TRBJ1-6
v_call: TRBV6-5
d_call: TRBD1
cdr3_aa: CASKPGGLNNSPLHF

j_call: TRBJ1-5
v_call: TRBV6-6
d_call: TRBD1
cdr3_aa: CASSYSGDSPNQPQHF

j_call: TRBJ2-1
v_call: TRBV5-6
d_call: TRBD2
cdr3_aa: CASSFSGALGLVNEQFF

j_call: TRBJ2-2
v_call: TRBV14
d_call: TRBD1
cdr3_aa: CASSRRQGVRELFF

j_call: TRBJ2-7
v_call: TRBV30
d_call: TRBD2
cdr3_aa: CAWRTSGSSYEQYF

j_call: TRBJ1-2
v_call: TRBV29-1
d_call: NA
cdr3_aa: CSVDLRAAFNGYTF

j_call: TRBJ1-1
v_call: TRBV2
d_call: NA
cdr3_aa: CASRTRGPNTEAFF

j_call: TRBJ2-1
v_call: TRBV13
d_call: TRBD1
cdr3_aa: CASSLDRGSPEQFF

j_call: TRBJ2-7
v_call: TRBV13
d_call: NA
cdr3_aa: CASSLGDAGRYEQYF

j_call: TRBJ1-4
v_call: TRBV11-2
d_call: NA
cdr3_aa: CASSQNEKLFF

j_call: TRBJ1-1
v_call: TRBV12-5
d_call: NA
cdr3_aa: CASGPDIGATEAFF